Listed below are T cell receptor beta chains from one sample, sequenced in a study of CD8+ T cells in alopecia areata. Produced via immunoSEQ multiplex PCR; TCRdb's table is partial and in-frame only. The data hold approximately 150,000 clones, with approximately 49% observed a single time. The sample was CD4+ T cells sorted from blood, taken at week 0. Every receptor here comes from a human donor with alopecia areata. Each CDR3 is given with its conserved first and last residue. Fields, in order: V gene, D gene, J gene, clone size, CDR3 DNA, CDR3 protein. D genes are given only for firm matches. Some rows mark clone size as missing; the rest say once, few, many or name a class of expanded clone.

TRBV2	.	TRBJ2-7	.	TGTGCCAGCCTGATGTCGGGGGTTGGGATGGAGCAGTACTTC	CASLMSGVGMEQYF
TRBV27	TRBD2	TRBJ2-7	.	TGTGCCAGCAGTAGATTACTAGCGGGAGGGACCGCCTACGAGCAGTACTTC	CASSRLLAGGTAYEQYF
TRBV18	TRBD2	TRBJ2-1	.	TGTGCCAGCTCACCTTACACGGGAGGGGTTGACAATGAGCAGTTCTTC	CASSPYTGGVDNEQFF
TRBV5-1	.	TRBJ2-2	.	TGCGCCAGCGGGGAGTCAGCTAGGGGCAACACCGGGGAGCTGTTTTTT	CASGESARGNTGELFF
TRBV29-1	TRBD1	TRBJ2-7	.	TGCAGCGCGGGACAGTCTTCCTACGAGCAGTACTTC	CSAGQSSYEQYF
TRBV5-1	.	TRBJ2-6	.	TGCGCCAGCGGAGATGGGGCCAACGTCCTGACTTTC	CASGDGANVLTF
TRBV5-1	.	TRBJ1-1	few	TGCGCCAGCAGCATGCGTCAGAACACTGAAGCTTTCTTT	CASSMRQNTEAFF
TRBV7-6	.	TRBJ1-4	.	TGTGCCAGCAGCCACAGTGTTCGGGGTTTAGCTAATGAAAAACTGTTTTTT	CASSHSVRGLANEKLFF
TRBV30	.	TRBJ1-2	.	TGTGCCTGGAGTGAGCAGGGAAGGGCTGGCTACACCTTC	CAWSEQGRAGYTF
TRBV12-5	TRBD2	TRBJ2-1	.	TGTGCTAGTGGTTTGGTACTGGTTAGCGGGGACCACTCCTACAATGAGCAGTTCTTC	CASGLVLVSGDHSYNEQFF